A selection of T cell receptor beta chains follows, all from one sample in a study of patients and donors after allogeneic stem cell transplantation. TCRdb reprocessed the RT-PCR reads with MiXCR, giving one entry per CDR3 protein. The sample has about 110,000 distinct CDR3 sequences, around 33% seen once; the top ten hold around 26%. Specimen: blood, either unsorted or a sorted T cell fraction (not recorded which). Receptor source: a human donor who was either an allogeneic HSCT recipient or a stem cell or donor lymphocyte infusion donor (not recorded which). It is not recorded whose cells these are; they may come from a transplant donor. The CDR3 runs from the conserved cysteine through the conserved F or W. D genes are given only for firm matches. Rows may omit the clone size; those that give it use once, few, many or a size class.

clone size: -
D gene: -
V gene: TRBV4-3
J gene: TRBJ1-1
CDR3 protein: CASSQVGAGYVTEAFF
CDR3 DNA: TGCGCCAGCAGCCAAGTCGGGGCAGGGTATGTCACTGAAGCTTTCTTT

clone size: few
D gene: -
V gene: TRBV27
J gene: TRBJ2-5
CDR3 protein: CASSLFGSLAGETQYF
CDR3 DNA: TGTGCCAGCAGTTTATTTGGCAGCCTCGCGGGAGAGACCCAGTACTTC

clone size: -
D gene: -
V gene: TRBV18
J gene: TRBJ2-5
CDR3 protein: CASSHDPGLAETQYF
CDR3 DNA: TGTGCCAGCTCACATGATCCGGGTCTCGCTGAGACCCAGTACTTC

clone size: -
D gene: TRBD2
V gene: TRBV20-1
J gene: TRBJ2-5
CDR3 protein: CSARRTRVETQYF
CDR3 DNA: TGCAGTGCCCGCCGGACTAGGGTGGAGACCCAGTACTTC

clone size: -
D gene: -
V gene: TRBV20-1
J gene: TRBJ1-5
CDR3 protein: CSAGTPFRGNQPQHF
CDR3 DNA: TGCAGTGCCGGGACACCTTTTCGTGGCAATCAGCCCCAGCATTTT

clone size: -
D gene: -
V gene: TRBV18
J gene: TRBJ1-2
CDR3 protein: CASSPEAPGANYGYTF
CDR3 DNA: TGTGCCAGCTCACCTGAGGCACCAGGGGCGAACTATGGCTACACCTTC

clone size: once
D gene: -
V gene: TRBV3-1
J gene: TRBJ2-7
CDR3 protein: CASSQVEYEQYF
CDR3 DNA: TGTGCCAGCAGCCAAGTGGAGTACGAGCAGTACTTC

clone size: few
D gene: -
V gene: TRBV6-5
J gene: TRBJ1-5
CDR3 protein: CASRRTPDPNQPQHF
CDR3 DNA: TGTGCCAGCAGACGGACACCCGACCCCAATCAGCCCCAGCATTTT

clone size: -
D gene: -
V gene: TRBV5-1
J gene: TRBJ2-5
CDR3 protein: CASSLVGVWETQYF
CDR3 DNA: TGCGCCAGCAGCTTGGTCGGGGTATGGGAGACCCAGTACTTC

clone size: few
D gene: -
V gene: TRBV4-2
J gene: TRBJ2-1
CDR3 protein: CASSPRGLDNEQFF
CDR3 DNA: TGTGCCAGCAGCCCGAGGGGATTGGACAATGAGCAGTTCTTC

clone size: -
D gene: -
V gene: TRBV28
J gene: TRBJ2-5
CDR3 protein: CASSLGRAQYF
CDR3 DNA: TGTGCCAGCAGTTTAGGCAGGGCCCAGTACTTC

clone size: -
D gene: TRBD2
V gene: TRBV5-1
J gene: TRBJ2-1
CDR3 protein: CASSLVAGGPGNEQFF
CDR3 DNA: TGCGCCAGCAGCTTGGTTGCGGGAGGGCCGGGGAATGAGCAGTTCTTC

clone size: -
D gene: TRBD1
V gene: TRBV29-1
J gene: TRBJ2-7
CDR3 protein: CSVRTRGTGVPYEQYF
CDR3 DNA: TGCAGCGTTCGAACACGAGGGACAGGGGTGCCCTACGAGCAGTACTTC

clone size: -
D gene: -
V gene: TRBV27
J gene: TRBJ1-2
CDR3 protein: CASSPFGALANYGYTF
CDR3 DNA: TGTGCCAGCAGCCCTTTTGGGGCTTTAGCTAACTATGGCTACACCTTC

clone size: -
D gene: -
V gene: TRBV5-1
J gene: TRBJ2-5
CDR3 protein: CASSLAPTVIQETQYF
CDR3 DNA: TGCGCCAGCAGCTTGGCCCCGACAGTCATACAAGAGACCCAGTACTTC

clone size: -
D gene: -
V gene: TRBV11-3
J gene: TRBJ2-3
CDR3 protein: CATSRVTQYF
CDR3 DNA: TGTGCCACCTCAAGGGTTACGCAGTATTTT

clone size: -
D gene: -
V gene: TRBV11-2
J gene: TRBJ2-5
CDR3 protein: CASSLSPKETQYF
CDR3 DNA: TGTGCCAGCAGCTTATCTCCCAAAGAGACCCAGTACTTC

clone size: few
D gene: -
V gene: TRBV6-6
J gene: TRBJ1-4
CDR3 protein: CASSGRGNEKLFF
CDR3 DNA: TGTGCCAGCAGTGGGAGAGGTAATGAAAAACTGTTTTTT

clone size: -
D gene: TRBD2
V gene: TRBV20-1
J gene: TRBJ2-1
CDR3 protein: CSARLAGRGEQFF
CDR3 DNA: TGCAGTGCCCGACTAGCGGGAAGAGGTGAGCAGTTCTTC

clone size: few
D gene: -
V gene: TRBV5-1
J gene: TRBJ2-5
CDR3 protein: CASRFSDQETQYF
CDR3 DNA: TGCGCCAGCAGGTTCTCAGATCAAGAGACCCAGTACTTC

clone size: -
D gene: -
V gene: TRBV9
J gene: TRBJ2-2
CDR3 protein: CASSVSVPGELFF
CDR3 DNA: TGTGCCAGCAGCGTATCGGTACCCGGGGAGCTGTTTTTT

clone size: few
D gene: -
V gene: TRBV7-7
J gene: TRBJ2-1
CDR3 protein: CASSATSLRNNEQFF
CDR3 DNA: TGTGCTAGCAGCGCAACGTCCCTACGGAACAATGAGCAGTTCTTC

clone size: -
D gene: TRBD1
V gene: TRBV5-1
J gene: TRBJ1-1
CDR3 protein: CASSLVYQGAYTEAFF
CDR3 DNA: TGCGCCAGCAGCTTGGTTTATCAGGGGGCTTACACTGAAGCTTTCTTT

clone size: -
D gene: -
V gene: TRBV4-1
J gene: TRBJ2-7
CDR3 protein: CASSQDPGRRSYEQYF
CDR3 DNA: TGCGCCAGCAGCCAAGATCCCGGCCGTCGCTCCTACGAGCAGTACTTC

clone size: few
D gene: -
V gene: TRBV11-2
J gene: TRBJ1-2
CDR3 protein: CASSLTGANYGYTF
CDR3 DNA: TGTGCCAGCAGCTTGACCGGAGCTAACTATGGCTACACCTTC

clone size: -
D gene: -
V gene: TRBV24-1
J gene: TRBJ2-2
CDR3 protein: CATGTELFF
CDR3 DNA: TGTGCCACCGGTACGGAGCTGTTTTTT

clone size: -
D gene: TRBD2
V gene: TRBV4-2
J gene: TRBJ2-3
CDR3 protein: CASSLAAGGPRDTQYF
CDR3 DNA: TGTGCCAGCAGCCTCGCAGCGGGAGGGCCCAGAGATACGCAGTATTTT

clone size: -
D gene: TRBD2
V gene: TRBV19
J gene: TRBJ2-7
CDR3 protein: CASSIDRTGGGYEQYF
CDR3 DNA: TGTGCCAGTAGTATAGACCGTACGGGGGGAGGATACGAGCAGTACTTC

clone size: few
D gene: -
V gene: TRBV12-3/TRBV12-4
J gene: TRBJ1-3
CDR3 protein: CASSLGPPWNTIYF
CDR3 DNA: TGTGCCAGCAGTTTAGGGCCTCCATGGAACACCATATATTTT

clone size: -
D gene: -
V gene: TRBV6-2/TRBV6-3
J gene: TRBJ2-7
CDR3 protein: CASSSPGMSSYEQYF
CDR3 DNA: TGTGCCAGCAGTTCCCCCGGGATGAGCTCCTACGAGCAGTACTTC

clone size: -
D gene: TRBD2
V gene: TRBV7-3
J gene: TRBJ2-1
CDR3 protein: CASSLTGTRGNEQFF
CDR3 DNA: TGTGCCAGCAGCTTAACCGGGACTAGGGGCAATGAGCAGTTCTTC

clone size: -
D gene: TRBD1
V gene: TRBV4-2
J gene: TRBJ2-7
CDR3 protein: CASSDRDRLSYEQYF
CDR3 DNA: TGTGCCAGCAGCGACCGGGACAGACTCTCCTACGAGCAGTACTTC

clone size: -
D gene: -
V gene: TRBV12-3/TRBV12-4
J gene: TRBJ2-1
CDR3 protein: CASSLHSSRAEQFF
CDR3 DNA: TGTGCCAGCAGTTTACACTCGTCCCGGGCTGAGCAGTTCTTC

clone size: -
D gene: -
V gene: TRBV7-7
J gene: TRBJ2-3
CDR3 protein: CASSLTNSEGTQYF
CDR3 DNA: TGTGCTAGCAGCCTCACGAATTCGGAGGGTACGCAGTATTTT

clone size: -
D gene: -
V gene: TRBV29-1
J gene: TRBJ2-7
CDR3 protein: CSVESRVSYEQYF
CDR3 DNA: TGCAGCGTTGAAAGCAGGGTTAGTTACGAGCAGTACTTC

clone size: -
D gene: -
V gene: TRBV3-1
J gene: TRBJ2-7
CDR3 protein: CASSQDFDEQYF
CDR3 DNA: TGTGCCAGCAGCCAAGATTTCGACGAGCAGTACTTC

clone size: -
D gene: -
V gene: TRBV10-3
J gene: TRBJ1-5
CDR3 protein: CAISERQGNQPQHF
CDR3 DNA: TGTGCCATCAGTGAACGACAGGGCAATCAGCCCCAGCATTTT

clone size: few
D gene: -
V gene: TRBV19
J gene: TRBJ1-1
CDR3 protein: CASSGRDTEAFF
CDR3 DNA: TGTGCCAGTAGTGGGCGGGACACTGAAGCTTTCTTT

clone size: many
D gene: -
V gene: TRBV10-3
J gene: TRBJ1-5
CDR3 protein: CAISDSNQPQHF
CDR3 DNA: TGTGCCATCAGCGATAGCAATCAGCCCCAGCATTTT

clone size: -
D gene: -
V gene: TRBV5-1
J gene: TRBJ1-5
CDR3 protein: CASSLEPGPLNQPQHF
CDR3 DNA: TGCGCCAGCAGCTTGGAACCGGGTCCCTTGAATCAGCCCCAGCATTTT

clone size: few
D gene: -
V gene: TRBV29-1
J gene: TRBJ2-5
CDR3 protein: CSVAGDHETQYF
CDR3 DNA: TGCAGCGTGGCAGGGGATCATGAGACCCAGTACTTC

clone size: few
D gene: -
V gene: TRBV7-6
J gene: TRBJ1-1
CDR3 protein: CASSPQGSQRNTEAFF
CDR3 DNA: TGTGCCAGCAGCCCCCAGGGCTCCCAAAGGAACACTGAAGCTTTCTTT

clone size: few
D gene: TRBD2
V gene: TRBV27
J gene: TRBJ2-5
CDR3 protein: CASSPLAAQETQYF
CDR3 DNA: TGTGCCAGCAGTCCGCTAGCGGCTCAAGAGACCCAGTACTTC

clone size: few
D gene: TRBD1
V gene: TRBV11-2
J gene: TRBJ1-4
CDR3 protein: CASKPGQGARKEKLFF
CDR3 DNA: TGTGCCAGTAAACCGGGACAGGGGGCCCGGAAGGAAAAACTGTTTTTT

clone size: once
D gene: -
V gene: TRBV27
J gene: TRBJ2-3
CDR3 protein: CASSLISGLDTQYF
CDR3 DNA: TGTGCCAGCAGTTTAATTTCAGGGTTGGATACGCAGTATTTT

clone size: -
D gene: -
V gene: TRBV13
J gene: TRBJ1-1
CDR3 protein: CASSPRDAGPTEAFF
CDR3 DNA: TGTGCCAGCAGCCCCAGGGACGCCGGTCCCACTGAAGCTTTCTTT

clone size: -
D gene: -
V gene: TRBV6-2/TRBV6-3
J gene: TRBJ1-1
CDR3 protein: CASSYVDWRTEAFF
CDR3 DNA: TGTGCCAGCAGTTACGTGGACTGGCGCACTGAAGCTTTCTTT

clone size: -
D gene: TRBD1
V gene: TRBV30
J gene: TRBJ2-7
CDR3 protein: CAWSGTGLSYEQYF
CDR3 DNA: TGTGCCTGGAGTGGGACAGGGCTCTCCTACGAGCAGTACTTC

clone size: -
D gene: TRBD1
V gene: TRBV18
J gene: TRBJ1-6
CDR3 protein: CASSPGQGAGSPLHF
CDR3 DNA: TGTGCCAGCTCACCAGGACAGGGGGCCGGGTCACCCCTCCACTTT

clone size: -
D gene: -
V gene: TRBV6-5
J gene: TRBJ2-7
CDR3 protein: CASSYSVSYEQYF
CDR3 DNA: TGTGCCAGCAGTTACTCGGTCTCCTACGAGCAGTACTTC

clone size: few
D gene: -
V gene: TRBV27
J gene: TRBJ1-2
CDR3 protein: CASSRNTHYGYTF
CDR3 DNA: TGTGCCAGCAGTCGGAATACCCACTATGGCTACACCTTC

clone size: few
D gene: -
V gene: TRBV12-3/TRBV12-4
J gene: TRBJ2-3
CDR3 protein: CASSFATGTDTQYF
CDR3 DNA: TGTGCCAGCAGTTTTGCAACTGGCACAGATACGCAGTATTTT

clone size: once
D gene: -
V gene: TRBV11-2
J gene: TRBJ1-1
CDR3 protein: CASSQAGGSTEAFF
CDR3 DNA: TGTGCCAGCAGCCAAGCGGGAGGGTCCACTGAAGCTTTCTTT

clone size: few
D gene: TRBD1
V gene: TRBV12-3/TRBV12-4
J gene: TRBJ1-2
CDR3 protein: CASSFRQGAKGYTF
CDR3 DNA: TGTGCCAGCAGTTTTCGTCAGGGGGCAAAGGGCTACACCTTC

clone size: -
D gene: TRBD2
V gene: TRBV6-2/TRBV6-3
J gene: TRBJ2-7
CDR3 protein: CAEREGPTYEQYF
CDR3 DNA: TGTGCCGAACGGGAGGGTCCTACCTACGAGCAGTACTTC

clone size: -
D gene: -
V gene: TRBV20-1
J gene: TRBJ1-1
CDR3 protein: CSARDVTGIEAFF
CDR3 DNA: TGCAGTGCTAGAGATGTCACAGGGATAGAAGCTTTCTTT

clone size: few
D gene: TRBD1
V gene: TRBV20-1
J gene: TRBJ1-4
CDR3 protein: CSAARAGQGKEKLFF
CDR3 DNA: TGCAGTGCCGCCCGGGCGGGACAGGGAAAAGAAAAACTGTTTTTT

clone size: -
D gene: -
V gene: TRBV18
J gene: TRBJ1-1
CDR3 protein: CASSPPWVGTEAFF
CDR3 DNA: TGTGCCAGCTCACCACCGTGGGTCGGAACTGAAGCTTTCTTT

clone size: few
D gene: -
V gene: TRBV27
J gene: TRBJ1-5
CDR3 protein: CASSPTGGWGQPQHF
CDR3 DNA: TGTGCCAGCAGTCCGACCGGGGGATGGGGTCAGCCCCAGCATTTT

clone size: -
D gene: -
V gene: TRBV4-1
J gene: TRBJ1-5
CDR3 protein: CASSLPDRPQPQHF
CDR3 DNA: TGCGCCAGCAGCCTGCCGGACAGACCTCAGCCCCAGCATTTT